Presented here are 28 T cell receptor beta chains from one specimen sequenced in a study of OX40 agonist ivuxolimab in advanced cancers. The method was immunoSEQ multiplex PCR; TCRdb's version includes in-frame clones alone and lacks a portion of them. The table records roughly 70,000 clones, 75% to 90% of them present only once. The sample in question was CD4+ or CD8+ T cells sorted from blood, obtained in a trial of the OX40 agonist ivuxolimab. The receptors shown here come from an adult with an advanced solid tumor such as melanoma, head and neck, liver or kidney cancer.

J is TRBJ2-1 and V is TRBV28, with 7 bases fitting TRBD1. The J segment lost 14 bases and the V segment lost 6 bases, leaving 13 bases of the junction unmatched. CDR1 is MDHEN, CDR2 SYDVKM, per germline. The CDR3 consists of 13 residues. The CDR3 DNA reads as TGTGCCAGCAGAGCCGTTGACAGGGTTAGGGAGTTCTTC. Encoded protein: CASRAVDRVREFF. Variable domain in full (rest from reference TRBV28 and TRBJ2-1): DVKVTQSSRYLVKRTGEKVFLECVQDMDHENMFWYRQDPGLGLRLIYFSYDVKMKEKGDIPEGYSVSREKKERFSLILESASTNQTSMYLCASRAVDRVREFFGPGTRLTVL.

This sequence joins TRBV18 and TRBJ2-5; D gene uncertain. The CDR3 consists of 11 residues. Trimming stripped 3 bases from V and 5 bases from J, with 4 bases between. Germline V lookup: CDR1 KGHSH, CDR2 LQKENI. The CDR3 sequence: CASSPAETQYF. The CDR3 coding sequence is TGTGCCAGCTCACCGGCCGAGACCCAGTACTTC.

This clone was detected only a few times. The genes are TRBV5-5 and TRBJ1-2; D not certain. Germline V lookup: CDR1 SGHKS, CDR2 YYEKEE (reference sequence). Trimming pared 3 bases from V and 3 bases from J, leaving 12 bases between. This CDR3 is built from 14 residues. CDR3 residues: CASSSGAAYYGYTF. In nucleotides, the CDR3 is TGTGCCAGCAGCTCAGGCGCAGCCTACTATGGCTACACCTTC.

This clone turned up a few times. The rearrangement joins TRBV15 to TRBJ2-1; 10 positions agree with TRBD2. Per the germline V gene, CDR1 is LNHNV and CDR2 is YYDKDF (reference sequence). The CDR3 extends over 20 amino acids. V shed 0 bases, J shed 2 bases, and the junction held 13 bases outside the gene matches. In nucleotides, the CDR3 is TGTGCCACCAGCAGAGATAAGCGGGGGGGACGATTATCTACCTACAATGAGCAGTTCTTC. Its protein is CATSRDKRGGRLSTYNEQFF.

This clone came up a few times. This chain uses TRBV29-1 with TRBJ2-3; D is tentatively TRBD1 or TRBD2 (5 bases each). In germline, CDR1 is SQVTM, CDR2 ANQGSEA. V gave up 2 bases and J gave up 6 bases, with 6 bases separating them. The CDR3 extends over 11 amino acids. CDR3 sequence (DNA): TGCAGCGTTGAATGGGGGGATACGCAGTATTTT. Translation gives CSVEWGDTQYF.

The chain links TRBV28 to TRBJ2-1; D is uncertain. Looked up from germline, CDR1 is MDHEN and CDR2 is SYDVKM. The CDR3 extends over 15 amino acids. V was shortened by 3 bases and J by 7 bases, with 16 bases between the two germline ends. Here the CDR3 DNA reads TGTGCCAGCAGTTTGCGCGGTCCCGGTAGGAATGAGCAGTTCTTC. Residues: CASSLRGPGRNEQFF.

This clone occurred a few times. The chain uses TRBV19 and TRBJ1-5, with 9 bases aligning to TRBD1. This CDR3 contains 16 residues. Trimming removed 6 bases from V and 2 bases from J; junction bases left unmatched: 8. Germline CDR1 is LNHDA and CDR2 is SQIVND (reference sequence). The CDR3 nucleotides are TGTGCCAGTAGGCCACAGGGGGCGCAGGGCAATCAGCCCCAGCATTTT. Residues: CASRPQGAQGNQPQHF.

V and J are TRBV9 and TRBJ2-3, with TRBD2 matching 12 bases. The V segment lost 4 bases and the J segment 8 bases; nucleotides outside the gene matches: 11. Germline V lookup: CDR1 SGDLS, CDR2 YYNGEE. The CDR3 covers 16 residues. The CDR3 loop is CASSLRASGGAATQYF. For the CDR3, the DNA is TGTGCCAGCAGCCTAAGGGCTAGCGGGGGGGCGGCTACGCAGTATTTT.

This clone was detected only a few times. This chain links TRBV5-6 with TRBJ1-4, with a tentative D call TRBD1 (5 bases). The V gene's germline CDR1 is SGHDT and CDR2 YYEEEE. This CDR3 comprises 13 residues. The germline V and J ends were trimmed by 0 bases and 8 bases, with 8 bases remaining between them. The CDR3: CASSLGRGEKLFF. The CDR3 nucleotides are TGTGCCAGCAGCTTGGGGCGGGGCGAAAAACTGTTTTTT.

The chain has TRBV7-9 and TRBJ1-1, with 11 bases that match TRBD1. V was clipped by 5 bases and J by 3 bases; unmatched bases: 5. The CDR3 extends over 15 amino acids. Germline-derived CDR1 and CDR2 are SEHNR and FQNEAQ (reference sequence). CDR3 DNA sequence: TGTGCCAGCAGCGCCGGGACAGGGGGTGACACTGAAGCTTTCTTT. Its translation: CASSAGTGGDTEAFF.

This chain joins TRBV28 and TRBJ2-2; TRBD1 agrees at 7 bases. The J segment lost 7 bases and the V segment lost 7 bases, leaving 18 bases of the junction unmatched. This CDR3 contains 17 residues. Germline CDR1 and CDR2: MDHEN and SYDVKM. CDR3 in amino acids: CASIIGGKQGKGGELFF. In nucleotides, the CDR3 is TGTGCCAGCATAATAGGAGGAAAACAGGGGAAAGGCGGGGAGCTGTTTTTT.

This clone was detected a few times. The V and J genes are TRBV5-1 and TRBJ2-5; no reliable D call. The CDR3 has 13 amino acids. The germline V and J ends were trimmed by 2 bases and 2 bases, with 7 bases remaining between them. Germline V gives CDR1 SGHRS, CDR2 YFSETQ. CDR3 DNA: TGCGCCAGCAGCTTTGACGTTCAAGAGACCCAGTACTTC. Its translation: CASSFDVQETQYF.

The chain carries TRBV6-5 and TRBJ1-2; D gene uncertain. V lost 10 bases to trimming and J lost 3 bases, with 15 bases between them. The length of the CDR3 is 13 residues. Germline V gene data show CDR1 as MNHEY and CDR2 as SVGAGI. The CDR3, as DNA: TGTGCCACCAAAGGAGGGCCGGACTATGGCTACACCTTC. Amino acid sequence: CATKGGPDYGYTF.

J is TRBJ1-2 and V is TRBV30; D possibly corresponds to TRBD1 (6 bases). V was trimmed by 5 bases and J by 2 bases, leaving 9 bases between them. The CDR3 runs to 12 residues. In germline, CDR1 is GTSNPN, CDR2 SVGIG (reference sequence). The CDR3 region is CAWADRNYGYTF. CDR3 DNA sequence: TGTGCCTGGGCCGACAGGAACTATGGCTACACCTTC.

This chain links TRBV5-1 with TRBJ2-5; TRBD1 agrees at 8 bases. CDR1 and CDR2 (germline): SGHRS, YFSETQ. This CDR3 has 13 residues. The junction had 2 bases not matched to a gene; V was cut back by 3 bases and J by 4 bases. The CDR3 DNA reads as TGCGCCAGCAGCTCAGACAGGGGAGAGACCCAGTACTTC. Its protein product is CASSSDRGETQYF.

This clone appeared a single time. The V call is TRBV2, the J call TRBJ1-2; D uncertain. The V and J ends lost 7 bases and 5 bases respectively, with 23 bases between them. Germline lookup yields CDR1 SNHLY and CDR2 FYNNEI. CDR3 length: 16 residues. The CDR3 nucleotides are TGTGCCAGCACCATTCTTGGGCAGGCCCAGCTTTATGGCTACACCTTC. It encodes CASTILGQAQLYGYTF.

The rearrangement joins TRBV2 to TRBJ2-7; 14 bases are shared with TRBD2. Germline CDR1 reads SNHLY; CDR2 reads FYNNEI. The CDR3 extends over 19 amino acids. The DNA for the CDR3 is TGTGGAACCGGAGGGTCCGGGACTAGCGGGAGAGGGGGTAGCTACGAGCAGTACTTC. Encoded protein: CGTGGSGTSGRGGSYEQYF. The full variable domain, with the rest looked up from reference TRBV2 and TRBJ2-7, is EPEVTQTPSHQVTQMGQEVILRCVPISNHLYFYWYRQILGQKVEFLVSFYNNEISEKSEIFDDQFSVERPDGSNFTLKIRSTKLEDSAMYFCGTGGSGTSGRGGSYEQYFGPGTRLTVT.

V gene TRBV5-1 combines with J gene TRBJ1-2, with 7 bases that match TRBD1. The ends lost 2 bases at V and 4 bases at J; junction bases unmatched: 5. Germline V gene data show CDR1 as SGHRS and CDR2 as YFSETQ. This CDR3 is built from 14 residues. The CDR3 here is CASSFNRDSYGYTF. As DNA, the CDR3 is TGCGCCAGCAGCTTCAACCGGGACAGCTATGGCTACACCTTC.

This chain joins TRBV6-5 and TRBJ1-3; D perhaps matches TRBD1 (5 bases). The CDR3 extends over 15 amino acids. Looked up from germline, CDR1 is MNHEY and CDR2 is SVGAGI. Trimming stripped 10 bases from V and 4 bases from J, with 20 bases between. The CDR3 here is CATSSSQGAGNTIYF. CDR3 coding DNA: TGTGCCACCTCAAGCTCCCAGGGTGCAGGAAACACCATATATTTT.

The V call is TRBV7-2, the J call TRBJ2-7, with no clear D. The ends were cut back, 3 bases at V and 0 bases at J, with 9 bases in the middle. Germline lookup yields CDR1 SGHTA and CDR2 FQGNSA. This CDR3 comprises 14 residues. CDR3: CASSFTESSYEQYF. The CDR3 DNA reads as TGTGCCAGCAGCTTTACGGAGAGCTCCTACGAGCAGTACTTC. The full variable domain, with the rest looked up from reference TRBV7-2 and TRBJ2-7, is GAGVSQSPSNKVTEKGKDVELRCDPISGHTALYWYRQSLGQGLEFLIYFQGNSAPDKSGLPSDRFSAERTGGSVSTLTIQRTQQEDSAVYLCASSFTESSYEQYFGPGTRLTVT.

In nucleotides, the CDR3 is TGTGCCACCAGCAGAGAGCGCAGGGGCCTCGGTGAAGCTTTCTTT. It encodes CATSRERRGLGEAFF. V usage is TRBV15 and J usage is TRBJ1-1, with a weak D call TRBD1 (6 bases). V lost 0 bases to trimming and J lost 7 bases, with 15 bases between them. The CDR3 spans 15 residues. The V gene's germline CDR1 is LNHNV and CDR2 YYDKDF (reference sequence).

This chain joins TRBV6-1 and TRBJ1-5; tentative D call: TRBD1 (6 bases). Between the trimmed V and J ends, which lost 0 bases and 7 bases, there was a span of 7 bases. Per the germline V gene, CDR1 is MNHNS and CDR2 is SASEGT. The CDR3 runs to 13 residues. The CDR3 sequence: CASSEAGGQPQHF. The CDR3 DNA reads as TGTGCCAGCAGTGAAGCAGGGGGACAGCCCCAGCATTTT.

This clone was seen once. The chain uses TRBV7-9 and TRBJ2-5; 7 nucleotides agree with TRBD1. J was trimmed by 3 bases and V by 7 bases; bases with no gene match: 5. Germline V gene lookup returns CDR1 SEHNR and CDR2 FQNEAQ (reference sequence). This CDR3 has 13 residues. The CDR3 loop reads CASTLQGEETQYF. CDR3 nucleotides: TGTGCCAGCACCCTGCAGGGGGAAGAGACCCAGTACTTC.

J is TRBJ2-3 and V is TRBV2; TRBD2 is a possible D gene (5 bases). Germline V gene lookup returns CDR1 SNHLY and CDR2 FYNNEI. The germline V and J ends were trimmed by 7 bases and 0 bases, with 14 bases remaining between them. The CDR3 is 15 amino acids. The CDR3 sequence: CASNLQRSSTDTQYF. The CDR3 bases are TGTGCCAGCAACCTTCAGCGGTCTAGCACAGATACGCAGTATTTT.

The chain is built from TRBV6-6 and TRBJ1-5, with a possible D match to TRBD1 (6 bases). The V end was cut by 7 bases, the J end by 4 bases, with 17 bases between. Germline CDR1 reads MNHNY; CDR2 reads SVGAGI (reference sequence). The CDR3 extends over 15 amino acids. Here the CDR3 reads CASTAGRGINQPQHF. In DNA form, the CDR3 reads TGTGCCAGCACCGCGGGTAGGGGGATTAATCAGCCCCAGCATTTT.

This chain joins TRBV2 and TRBJ2-5, with 8 positions matching TRBD2. The V gene's germline CDR1 is SNHLY and CDR2 FYNNEI. V gave up 5 bases and J gave up 5 bases; unmatched junction bases: 13. This CDR3 comprises 16 residues. CDR3 DNA: TGTGCCAGCAGTTTTCAGGGCGGGAGGCTCAGGGAGACCCAGTACTTC. It translates to CASSFQGGRLRETQYF.

The CDR3 protein is CASSLDIYNEQFF. CDR3 in DNA: TGTGCCAGCAGCTTGGACATTTACAATGAGCAGTTCTTC. The chain couples TRBV11-2 to TRBJ2-1; TRBD1 is a possible D gene (5 bases). Germline V gene sequence: CDR1 SGHAT, CDR2 FQNNGV. The CDR3 has 13 amino acids. V lost 3 bases and J 4 bases, leaving 7 bases between the germline ends. Full variable domain (missing parts from reference TRBV11-2 and TRBJ2-1): EAGVAQSPRYKIIEKRQSVAFWCNPISGHATLYWYQQILGQGPKLLIQFQNNGVVDDSQLPKDRFSAERLKGVDSTLKIQPAKLEDSAVYLCASSLDIYNEQFFGPGTRLTVL.

V gene TRBV5-1 combines with J gene TRBJ1-2; TRBD1 matches 10 bases. V gave up 4 bases and J gave up 2 bases; unmatched junction bases: 5. The germline CDR1 and CDR2 sequences are SGHRS and YFSETQ. This CDR3 has 15 amino acids. CDR3 coding DNA: TGCGCCAGCAGCCTTCCGGGACAGGGGAACTATGGCTACACCTTC. Translated: CASSLPGQGNYGYTF. The full variable domain, completed using reference TRBV5-1 and TRBJ1-2, is KAGVTQTPRYLIKTRGQQVTLSCSPISGHRSVSWYQQTPGQGLQFLFEYFSETQRNKGNFPGRFSGRQFSNSRSEMNVSTLELGDSALYLCASSLPGQGNYGYTFGSGTRLTVV.